A selection of T cell receptor beta chains follows, all from one sample in a study of cytomegalovirus exposure and HLA in healthy donors. Clones were read by immunoSEQ multiplex PCR, and TCRdb kept only the in-frame ones, dropping some. The sample lists roughly 80,000 clones; 70% to 85% were seen once. Sequencing used PBMCs. Receptors were obtained from a middle-aged woman in good health and CMV-seronegative. CDR3s include the opening cysteine and the closing phenylalanine or tryptophan. Each record gives: clone size, D gene, J gene, V gene, CDR3 protein, CDR3 DNA. A D gene is named only where the DNA matches it firmly. Clone size is not always given. Where it is, it says once, few, many or a class for expanded clones.

clone_size: NA
d_call: TRBD2
j_call: TRBJ2-1
v_call: TRBV10-1
cdr3_aa: CASRRAGGCNEQFF
cdr3_nt: TGCGCCAGCAGGCGAGCGGGGGGTTGCAATGAGCAGTTCTTC

clone_size: NA
d_call: NA
j_call: TRBJ2-3
v_call: TRBV5-1
cdr3_aa: CASSFPGDTQYF
cdr3_nt: TGCGCCAGCAGCTTCCCAGGTGATACGCAGTATTTT

clone_size: NA
d_call: TRBD2
j_call: TRBJ2-1
v_call: TRBV14
cdr3_aa: CASSSFSGSTYNEQFF
cdr3_nt: TGTGCCAGCAGCTCTTTTAGCGGGTCCACCTACAATGAGCAGTTCTTC

clone_size: NA
d_call: TRBD1
j_call: TRBJ1-4
v_call: TRBV19
cdr3_aa: CASTMTGVGEKLFF
cdr3_nt: TGTGCCAGTACCATGACAGGGGTCGGCGAAAAACTGTTTTTT

clone_size: NA
d_call: NA
j_call: TRBJ2-3
v_call: TRBV15
cdr3_aa: CATSREVRSSDTQYF
cdr3_nt: TGTGCCACCAGCAGAGAGGTGCGGTCCTCAGATACGCAGTATTTT

clone_size: NA
d_call: NA
j_call: TRBJ1-4
v_call: TRBV14
cdr3_aa: CASSQVSSLNEKLFF
cdr3_nt: TGTGCCAGCAGCCAAGTTAGCAGCCTAAATGAAAAACTGTTTTTT

clone_size: NA
d_call: NA
j_call: TRBJ2-3
v_call: TRBV11-3
cdr3_aa: CAGSFLSTDTQYF
cdr3_nt: TGTGCCGGCAGCTTCTTAAGCACAGATACGCAGTATTTT

clone_size: NA
d_call: TRBD1
j_call: TRBJ1-4
v_call: TRBV9
cdr3_aa: CASSVEGQGYEKLFF
cdr3_nt: TGTGCCAGCAGCGTAGAGGGACAGGGATATGAAAAACTGTTTTTT

clone_size: NA
d_call: NA
j_call: TRBJ2-2
v_call: TRBV2
cdr3_aa: CASSANRVDGELFF
cdr3_nt: TGTGCCAGCAGTGCCAACAGGGTGGACGGGGAGCTGTTTTTT

clone_size: NA
d_call: NA
j_call: TRBJ2-1
v_call: TRBV2
cdr3_aa: CASSEGGSHPEQFF
cdr3_nt: TGTGCCAGCAGTGAAGGCGGCAGCCACCCTGAGCAGTTCTTC

clone_size: NA
d_call: NA
j_call: TRBJ2-3
v_call: TRBV12-5
cdr3_aa: CASGLVLGGRADTQYF
cdr3_nt: TGTGCTAGTGGTTTGGTACTCGGGGGAAGGGCAGATACGCAGTATTTT

clone_size: few
d_call: NA
j_call: TRBJ2-1
v_call: TRBV2
cdr3_aa: CASTRQSSYNEQFF
cdr3_nt: TGTGCCAGCACTAGACAGAGCTCCTACAATGAGCAGTTCTTC

clone_size: NA
d_call: NA
j_call: TRBJ1-1
v_call: TRBV27
cdr3_aa: CASSPDRYTEAFF
cdr3_nt: TGTGCCAGCAGTCCCGACAGGTACACTGAAGCTTTCTTT

clone_size: once
d_call: TRBD1
j_call: TRBJ2-7
v_call: TRBV4-3
cdr3_aa: CASSHRDRGSYEQYF
cdr3_nt: TGCGCCAGCAGCCACCGGGACAGGGGGTCCTACGAGCAGTACTTC

clone_size: NA
d_call: NA
j_call: TRBJ2-1
v_call: TRBV5-1
cdr3_aa: CASSLEGQGSRNEQFF
cdr3_nt: TGCGCCAGCAGCTTGGAAGGGCAGGGGTCAAGGAATGAGCAGTTCTTC

clone_size: NA
d_call: NA
j_call: TRBJ1-4
v_call: TRBV9
cdr3_aa: CASPVGHNEKLFF
cdr3_nt: TGTGCCTCCCCCGTGGGGCATAATGAAAAACTGTTTTTT

clone_size: NA
d_call: TRBD2
j_call: TRBJ2-7
v_call: TRBV29-1
cdr3_aa: CSAKGLAGLGEQYF
cdr3_nt: TGCAGCGCAAAAGGACTAGCGGGACTCGGCGAGCAGTACTTC

clone_size: NA
d_call: NA
j_call: TRBJ1-1
v_call: TRBV5-4
cdr3_aa: CASSLRGLNTEAFF
cdr3_nt: TGTGCCAGCAGCTTGAGAGGGCTGAACACTGAAGCTTTCTTT

clone_size: NA
d_call: NA
j_call: TRBJ1-1
v_call: TRBV18
cdr3_aa: CASSPVKAGSANTEAFF
cdr3_nt: TGTGCCAGCTCACCGGTGAAGGCGGGGTCTGCGAACACTGAAGCTTTCTTT

clone_size: NA
d_call: NA
j_call: TRBJ2-7
v_call: TRBV27
cdr3_aa: CASSLFQGPPYEQYF
cdr3_nt: TGTGCCAGCAGTTTATTTCAGGGTCCACCCTACGAGCAGTACTTC

clone_size: once
d_call: TRBD2
j_call: TRBJ2-1
v_call: TRBV5-4
cdr3_aa: CASSLGGGRAKNEQFF
cdr3_nt: TGTGCCAGCAGCTTGGGTGGCGGGAGGGCAAAAAATGAGCAGTTCTTC

clone_size: few
d_call: NA
j_call: TRBJ1-6
v_call: TRBV5-8
cdr3_aa: CASSLSVSGSPLHF
cdr3_nt: TGTGCCAGCAGCTTGTCGGTATCAGGGTCACCCCTCCACTTT

clone_size: once
d_call: NA
j_call: TRBJ2-7
v_call: TRBV21-1
cdr3_aa: CASSTRAPKDRADEQYF
cdr3_nt: TGTGCCAGCAGCACCAGAGCCCCCAAGGACAGGGCCGACGAGCAGTACTTC

clone_size: NA
d_call: TRBD1
j_call: TRBJ1-4
v_call: TRBV27
cdr3_aa: CASSRTGTAIINEKLFF
cdr3_nt: TGTGCCAGCAGCAGAACCGGGACAGCGATAATCAATGAAAAACTGTTTTTT

clone_size: NA
d_call: NA
j_call: TRBJ2-7
v_call: TRBV28
cdr3_aa: CASSLSPYEQYF
cdr3_nt: TGTGCCAGCAGTCTGAGTCCCTACGAGCAGTACTTC

clone_size: NA
d_call: TRBD1
j_call: TRBJ2-7
v_call: TRBV5-1
cdr3_aa: CASSNGQGAYEQYF
cdr3_nt: TGCGCCAGCAGCAACGGACAGGGGGCCTACGAGCAGTACTTC

clone_size: NA
d_call: NA
j_call: TRBJ2-1
v_call: TRBV7-2
cdr3_aa: CASSLAGRPHNEQFF
cdr3_nt: TGTGCCAGCAGCTTAGCGGGGAGGCCCCACAATGAGCAGTTCTTC

clone_size: NA
d_call: TRBD1
j_call: TRBJ1-4
v_call: TRBV7-9
cdr3_aa: CASSIGQGVRKLFF
cdr3_nt: TGTGCCAGCAGCATAGGACAGGGGGTCAGAAAACTGTTTTTT

clone_size: once
d_call: NA
j_call: TRBJ1-4
v_call: TRBV5-6
cdr3_aa: CASSSTGSEKLFF
cdr3_nt: TGTGCCAGCAGCTCCACAGGCAGTGAAAAACTGTTTTTT

clone_size: NA
d_call: NA
j_call: TRBJ2-5
v_call: TRBV7-9
cdr3_aa: CASSRRAQETQYF
cdr3_nt: TGTGCCAGCAGCCGTCGCGCTCAAGAGACCCAGTACTTC

clone_size: NA
d_call: NA
j_call: TRBJ2-6
v_call: TRBV2
cdr3_aa: CASSTDSSGANVLTF
cdr3_nt: TGTGCCAGCAGTACAGACAGCTCTGGGGCCAACGTCCTGACTTTC

clone_size: NA
d_call: NA
j_call: TRBJ2-5
v_call: TRBV2
cdr3_aa: CASRSSRRDIETQYF
cdr3_nt: TGTGCCAGCAGGAGCTCCCGCAGGGACATAGAGACCCAGTACTTC

clone_size: few
d_call: NA
j_call: TRBJ1-2
v_call: TRBV6-1
cdr3_aa: CASDLGVVNGYTF
cdr3_nt: TGTGCCAGCGACCTAGGGGTGGTGAATGGCTACACCTTC

clone_size: NA
d_call: NA
j_call: TRBJ2-2
v_call: TRBV10-1
cdr3_aa: CASSERDTGELFF
cdr3_nt: TGCGCCAGCAGTGAGCGGGACACCGGGGAGCTGTTTTTT

clone_size: NA
d_call: NA
j_call: TRBJ2-2
v_call: TRBV2
cdr3_aa: CASSQGFTGELFF
cdr3_nt: TGTGCCAGCAGTCAGGGGTTCACCGGGGAGCTGTTTTTT

clone_size: few
d_call: NA
j_call: TRBJ2-1
v_call: TRBV7-9
cdr3_aa: CASSLMGVRFF
cdr3_nt: TGTGCCAGCAGCTTAATGGGCGTTCGGTTCTTC

clone_size: NA
d_call: TRBD2
j_call: TRBJ2-1
v_call: TRBV7-9
cdr3_aa: CASSLSWTSVNSYNEQFF
cdr3_nt: TGTGCCAGCAGCTTATCCTGGACTAGCGTCAACTCCTACAATGAGCAGTTCTTC

clone_size: few
d_call: TRBD1
j_call: TRBJ1-4
v_call: TRBV7-6
cdr3_aa: CASSRKGQGIGATNEKLFF
cdr3_nt: TGTGCCAGCAGCCGAAAGGGACAGGGGATCGGGGCAACTAATGAAAAACTGTTTTTT

clone_size: NA
d_call: TRBD2
j_call: TRBJ2-7
v_call: TRBV10-3
cdr3_aa: CAISESAGGPWGEQYF
cdr3_nt: TGTGCCATCAGTGAGTCGGCGGGAGGGCCCTGGGGCGAGCAGTACTTC

clone_size: NA
d_call: TRBD1
j_call: TRBJ2-2
v_call: TRBV10-3
cdr3_aa: CAASDRGFGTGELFF
cdr3_nt: TGTGCCGCAAGCGACAGGGGGTTTGGCACCGGGGAGCTGTTTTTT

clone_size: NA
d_call: TRBD1
j_call: TRBJ1-2
v_call: TRBV7-2
cdr3_aa: CASSPQTGGTDNYGYTF
cdr3_nt: TGTGCCAGCAGCCCACAGACAGGGGGGACTGATAACTATGGCTACACCTTC

clone_size: NA
d_call: NA
j_call: TRBJ2-3
v_call: TRBV19
cdr3_aa: CASRSTPSRRTDTQYF
cdr3_nt: TGTGCCAGTAGGTCAACTCCTAGCCGCCGCACAGATACGCAGTATTTT

clone_size: NA
d_call: NA
j_call: TRBJ1-2
v_call: TRBV7-9
cdr3_aa: CASSLPGIGGYTF
cdr3_nt: TGTGCCAGCAGCTTACCAGGGATTGGGGGCTACACCTTC

clone_size: NA
d_call: TRBD1
j_call: TRBJ1-1
v_call: TRBV2
cdr3_aa: CASGRQGRDTEAFF
cdr3_nt: TGTGCCAGCGGGCGACAGGGACGGGACACTGAAGCTTTCTTT

clone_size: few
d_call: NA
j_call: TRBJ2-3
v_call: TRBV6-1
cdr3_aa: CASSEVSGSTDTQYF
cdr3_nt: TGTGCCAGCAGTGAAGTCAGCGGAAGCACAGATACGCAGTATTTT

clone_size: NA
d_call: NA
j_call: TRBJ2-7
v_call: TRBV9
cdr3_aa: CASSPDPGRDEQYF
cdr3_nt: TGTGCCAGCAGCCCTGATCCGGGCAGGGACGAGCAGTACTTC

clone_size: NA
d_call: TRBD1
j_call: TRBJ2-5
v_call: TRBV7-6
cdr3_aa: CASSLGGTGKETQYF
cdr3_nt: TGCGCCAGCAGCTTAGGGGGGACAGGAAAAGAGACCCAGTACTTC

clone_size: NA
d_call: TRBD1
j_call: TRBJ2-7
v_call: TRBV6-1
cdr3_aa: CASEPGTGGSEQYF
cdr3_nt: TGTGCCAGCGAACCCGGGACAGGGGGCTCCGAGCAGTACTTC

clone_size: few
d_call: NA
j_call: TRBJ1-1
v_call: TRBV29-1
cdr3_aa: CSVIQGTNTEAFF
cdr3_nt: TGCAGCGTTATACAGGGTACGAACACTGAAGCTTTCTTT

clone_size: NA
d_call: TRBD1
j_call: TRBJ1-2
v_call: TRBV9
cdr3_aa: CASSEGQSRGYGYTF
cdr3_nt: TGTGCCAGCAGCGAGGGACAGTCTCGTGGCTATGGCTACACCTTC

clone_size: NA
d_call: TRBD1
j_call: TRBJ1-2
v_call: TRBV7-9
cdr3_aa: CASSFGTGDYGYTF
cdr3_nt: TGTGCCAGCAGCTTTGGGACAGGGGACTATGGCTACACCTTC

clone_size: NA
d_call: TRBD1
j_call: TRBJ2-7
v_call: TRBV30
cdr3_aa: CAWSVVGGGYEQYF
cdr3_nt: TGTGCCTGGAGTGTGGTAGGGGGCGGTTACGAGCAGTACTTC

clone_size: NA
d_call: TRBD2
j_call: TRBJ2-7
v_call: TRBV5-1
cdr3_aa: CASSLGLAGGPQYF
cdr3_nt: TGCGCCAGCAGCTTGGGACTAGCGGGAGGGCCCCAGTACTTC

clone_size: NA
d_call: NA
j_call: TRBJ2-1
v_call: TRBV27
cdr3_aa: CASRGPGVGYNEQFF
cdr3_nt: TGTGCCAGCAGGGGCCCGGGAGTCGGCTACAATGAGCAGTTCTTC

clone_size: few
d_call: NA
j_call: TRBJ2-5
v_call: TRBV7-2
cdr3_aa: CASSRGGQGGTQYF
cdr3_nt: TGTGCCAGCAGCCGGGGGGGACAGGGTGGGACCCAGTACTTC

clone_size: few
d_call: NA
j_call: TRBJ2-7
v_call: TRBV5-5
cdr3_aa: CASSLTGITYEQYF
cdr3_nt: TGTGCCAGCAGCTTGACAGGGATCACCTACGAGCAGTACTTC

clone_size: NA
d_call: NA
j_call: TRBJ1-1
v_call: TRBV19
cdr3_aa: CASSIEGHYTEAFF
cdr3_nt: TGTGCCAGTAGTATAGAGGGACACTACACTGAAGCTTTCTTT